This entry features one TCR beta chain sequence. The ends were cut back, 0 bases at V and 1 base at J, with 9 bases in the middle. This CDR3 comprises 15 residues. Per germline, CDR1 SEHNR and CDR2 FQNEAQ (reference sequence). The data are from a study of blood T cell repertoires in COVID-19. The method was immunoSEQ multiplex PCR; TCRdb's version includes in-frame clones alone and lacks a portion of them. Of approximately 350,000 clones listed, around four fifths were seen once; the top ten hold roughly 5.1%. The chain has TRBV7-9 and TRBJ1-2; unclear D gene. This clonotype originated in a woman aged 50 to 60 who had recovered from COVID-19. Sequencing was carried out using PBMCs or T cells enriched from blood (not recorded which). The CDR3 loop reads CASSLASVFNYGYTF. CDR3 DNA sequence: TGTGCCAGCAGCTTAGCGAGTGTCTTTAACTATGGCTACACCTTC.